Below, 5 T cell receptor beta chains from the same sample are listed, as sequenced in a study of blood T cell repertoires in COVID-19 (dated by TCRdb to 2018 to 2020). Library construction relied on the immunoSEQ multiplex PCR assay. The source is immuneACCESS, and TCRdb retained only in-frame sequences with V and J called. Part of the clones is not carried over; for the studies checked, unresolved V genes explain less than half of this, and the remainder is unexplained. Across this sample there are over 200,000 clones, with approximately 80% seen only once. Approximately 1.8% of the sample is taken by the ten largest. The source material was PBMCs or T cells enriched from blood (not recorded which). Receptors were obtained from a man in his 60s who had recovered from COVID-19.

The sample holds one count of this clone. This sequence joins TRBV5-6 and TRBJ1-6, with D perhaps matching TRBD1 (6 bases). Germline lookup yields CDR1 SGHDT and CDR2 YYEEEE. V was clipped by 2 bases and J by 9 bases, with 12 bases between them. CDR3 size: 14 residues. CDR3 sequence: CASSFGQGSSPLHF. DNA for the CDR3: TGTGCCAGCAGCTTCGGCCAGGGGTCTTCACCCCTCCACTTT.

The rearrangement joins TRBV4-1 to TRBJ1-1; D possibly corresponds to TRBD1 (6 bases). Germline V CDR1 and CDR2: MGHRA, YSYEKL. Trimming took off 3 bases at V and 1 base at J, with 18 bases between the two ends. The CDR3 spans 17 residues. The CDR3 spells CASSHPRGKETNTEAFF. CDR3 nucleotides: TGCGCCAGCAGCCACCCGAGGGGGAAGGAAACGAACACTGAAGCTTTCTTT.

V usage is TRBV11-3 and J usage is TRBJ2-3; 9 nucleotides line up with TRBD2. Germline V lookup: CDR1 SGHNT, CDR2 YENEEA. The CDR3 spans 16 residues. V trimming: 1 base; J trimming: 2 bases; junction bases outside the gene matches: 4. The CDR3 loop is CASSLVAGGPTDTQYF. The CDR3 coding sequence is TGTGCCAGCAGCTTAGTTGCGGGGGGGCCCACAGATACGCAGTATTTT.

This chain joins TRBV2 and TRBJ2-1, with D hard to call. CDR3 length: 17 residues. Trimming took 4 bases from V and 0 from J, leaving 16 bases between them. Germline-derived CDR1 and CDR2 are SNHLY and FYNNEI. The CDR3 loop is CASSVQSSSSSYNEQFF. The CDR3 DNA follows: TGTGCCAGCAGTGTTCAATCTTCTAGTAGCTCCTACAATGAGCAGTTCTTC.

The gene calls are TRBV27 and TRBJ1-2, with D uncertain. V lost 2 bases and J lost 3, with 13 bases in between. Per the germline V gene, CDR1 is MNHEY and CDR2 is SMNVEV (reference sequence). This CDR3 is built from 15 residues. The CDR3 loop is CASSLSTGGDYGYTF. DNA of the CDR3: TGTGCCAGCAGTTTAAGTACGGGAGGCGACTATGGCTACACCTTC.